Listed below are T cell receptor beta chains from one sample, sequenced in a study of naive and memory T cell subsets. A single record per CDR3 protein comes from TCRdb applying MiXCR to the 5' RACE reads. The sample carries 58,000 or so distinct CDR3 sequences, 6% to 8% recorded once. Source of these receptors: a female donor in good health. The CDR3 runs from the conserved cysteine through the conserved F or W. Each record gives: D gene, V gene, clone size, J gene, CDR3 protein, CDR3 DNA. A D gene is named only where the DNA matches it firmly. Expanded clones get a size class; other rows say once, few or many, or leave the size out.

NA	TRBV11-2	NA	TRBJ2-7	CASSPTGFYEQYF	TGTGCCAGCAGCCCGACTGGATTCTACGAGCAGTACTTC
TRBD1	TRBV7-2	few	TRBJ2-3	CASSSGTAQTDTQYF	TGTGCCAGCAGCTCCGGGACAGCGCAGACAGATACGCAGTATTTT
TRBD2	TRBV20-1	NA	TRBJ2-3	CSARTRGGNTDTQYF	TGCAGTGCTAGAACTCGCGGGGGGAACACAGATACGCAGTATTTT
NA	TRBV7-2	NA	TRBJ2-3	CASSWTSTRSTDTQYF	TGTGCCAGCAGCTGGACCTCCACTCGCAGCACAGATACGCAGTATTTT
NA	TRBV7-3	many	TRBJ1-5	CASTTTVGVSNQPQHF	TGTGCCAGCACCACGACTGTAGGGGTAAGCAATCAGCCCCAGCATTTT
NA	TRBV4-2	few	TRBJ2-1	CASTREGGTYSYNEQFF	TGTGCCAGCACTCGCGAGGGGGGGACTTACTCCTACAATGAGCAGTTCTTC
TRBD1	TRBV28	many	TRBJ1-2	CASSPPGDRAYYGYTF	TGTGCCAGCAGTCCGCCGGGGGACAGGGCTTACTATGGCTACACCTTC
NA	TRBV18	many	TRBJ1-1	CASSPRANTEAFF	TGTGCCAGCTCACCACGCGCTAACACTGAAGCTTTCTTT
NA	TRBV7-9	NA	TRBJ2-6	CASSIGLGAPGANVLTF	TGTGCCAGCAGCATCGGTTTGGGGGCCCCTGGGGCCAACGTCCTGACTTTC
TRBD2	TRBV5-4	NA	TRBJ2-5	CASSFTSGGAETQYF	TGTGCCAGCAGCTTTACTAGCGGGGGGGCAGAGACCCAGTACTTC
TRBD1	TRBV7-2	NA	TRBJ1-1	CASSRGSPTGEAFF	TGTGCCAGCAGCCGGGGATCGCCGACAGGGGAGGCTTTCTTT
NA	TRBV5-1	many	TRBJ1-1	CASSLWGEAFF	TGCGCCAGCAGCTTGTGGGGCGAAGCTTTCTTT
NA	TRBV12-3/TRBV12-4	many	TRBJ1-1	CAIGGYSNTEAFF	TGTGCCATAGGAGGGTATTCGAACACTGAAGCTTTCTTT
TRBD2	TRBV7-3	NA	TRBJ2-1	CASSYSGLTYNEQFF	TGTGCCAGCAGCTACTCGGGACTAACCTACAATGAGCAGTTCTTC
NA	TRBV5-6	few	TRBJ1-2	CASSLAGARGYTF	TGTGCCAGCAGCTTGGCAGGAGCGCGAGGCTACACCTTC
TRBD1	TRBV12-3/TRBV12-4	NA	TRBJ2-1	CASTPESRGPNEQFF	TGTGCCAGCACCCCCGAGAGCAGGGGGCCCAATGAGCAGTTCTTC
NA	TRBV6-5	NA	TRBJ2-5	CASRDFQETQYF	TGTGCCAGCAGGGACTTCCAAGAGACCCAGTACTTC
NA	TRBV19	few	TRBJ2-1	CASSPSRVWQFF	TGTGCCAGTAGTCCCTCTAGAGTGTGGCAGTTCTTC
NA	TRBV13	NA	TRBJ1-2	CASSLGQYGDTF	TGTGCCAGCAGCTTAGGACAGTATGGCGACACCTTC
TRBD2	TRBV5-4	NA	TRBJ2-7	CASSFGTSGGASYEQYF	TGTGCCAGCAGCTTCGGGACTAGCGGGGGGGCGTCCTACGAGCAGTACTTC
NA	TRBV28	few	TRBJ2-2	CASSMGRPNTGELFF	TGTGCCAGCAGTATGGGACGGCCGAACACCGGGGAGCTGTTTTTT
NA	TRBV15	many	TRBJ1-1	CATSLDLNTEAFF	TGTGCCACCAGCCTGGATTTAAACACTGAAGCTTTCTTT
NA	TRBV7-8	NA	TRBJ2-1	CASSSTRYEQFF	TGTGCCAGCAGCTCGACTAGATATGAGCAGTTCTTC
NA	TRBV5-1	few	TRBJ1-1	CASSGKNTEAFF	TGCGCCAGCAGCGGGAAGAACACTGAAGCTTTCTTT
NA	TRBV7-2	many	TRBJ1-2	CASSLGRTANYGYTF	TGTGCCAGCAGCTTAGGGAGGACGGCTAACTATGGCTACACCTTC
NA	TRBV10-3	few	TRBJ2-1	CAISKGDTSYNEQFF	TGTGCCATCAGTAAAGGAGACACCTCCTACAATGAGCAGTTCTTC
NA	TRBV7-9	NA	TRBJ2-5	CASSLLETQYF	TGTGCCAGCAGCCTATTAGAGACCCAGTACTTC
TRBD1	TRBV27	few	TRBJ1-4	CASSLRTGSAEKLFF	TGTGCCAGCAGTTTAAGGACAGGGAGTGCCGAAAAACTGTTTTTT
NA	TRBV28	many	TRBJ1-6	CASGLPPLHF	TGTGCCAGCGGCCTCCCACCCCTCCACTTT
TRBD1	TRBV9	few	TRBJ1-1	CASSTGTGPTEAFF	TGTGCCAGCAGCACTGGGACAGGGCCAACTGAAGCTTTCTTT
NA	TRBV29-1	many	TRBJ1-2	CSVVYSGGYTF	TGCAGCGTTGTTTACTCGGGAGGCTACACCTTC
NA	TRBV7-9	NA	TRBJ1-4	CASRQGLRNEKLFF	TGTGCCAGCAGACAGGGACTCAGGAATGAAAAACTGTTTTTT
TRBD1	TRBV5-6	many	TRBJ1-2	CASSLRQGVPYGYTF	TGTGCCAGCAGCTTGAGGCAGGGGGTGCCCTATGGCTACACCTTC
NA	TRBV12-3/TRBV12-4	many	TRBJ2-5	CSSLSRDRQETQYF	TGTTCCAGCTTATCTCGGGACCGACAAGAGACCCAGTACTTC
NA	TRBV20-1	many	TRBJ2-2	CSARDAGTANTGELFF	TGCAGTGCTAGAGATGCGGGGACAGCGAACACCGGGGAGCTGTTTTTT
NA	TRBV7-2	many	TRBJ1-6	CASSLGVRMGSPLHF	TGTGCCAGCAGCTTAGGTGTCAGAATGGGTTCACCCCTCCACTTT
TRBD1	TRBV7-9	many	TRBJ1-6	CASSLRTGVDSPLHF	TGTGCCAGCAGCTTAAGGACAGGGGTGGATTCACCCCTCCACTTT
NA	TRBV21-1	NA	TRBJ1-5	CASSKWGQGTQHF	NA
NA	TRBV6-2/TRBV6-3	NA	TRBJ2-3	CASSYNPASTDTQYF	TGTGCCAGCAGTTACAACCCGGCTAGCACAGATACGCAGTATTTT
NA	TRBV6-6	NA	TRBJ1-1	CASLQGGVTEAFF	TGTGCCAGCTTACAGGGAGGGGTCACTGAAGCTTTCTTT
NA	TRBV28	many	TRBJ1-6	CASSLAGSSYNSPLHF	TGTGCCAGCAGTTTAGCGGGCAGCTCCTATAATTCACCCCTCCACTTT
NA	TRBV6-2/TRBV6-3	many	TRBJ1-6	CASSLHGSYNSPLHF	TGTGCCAGCAGTCTACACGGGTCCTATAATTCACCCCTCCACTTT
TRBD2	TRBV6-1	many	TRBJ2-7	CASSEALAGGLYEQYF	TGTGCCAGCAGTGAAGCTCTTGCGGGGGGGTTATACGAGCAGTACTTC
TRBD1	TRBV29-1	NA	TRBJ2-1	CSILPETGGYNGQFF	TGCAGCATTCTTCCGGAGACAGGGGGCTACAATGGGCAGTTCTTC
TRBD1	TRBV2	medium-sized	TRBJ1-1	CASSVQGANTEAFF	TGTGCCAGCAGTGTACAGGGGGCGAACACTGAAGCTTTCTTT
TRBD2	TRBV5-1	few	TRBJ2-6	CASRGGSGANVLTF	TGCGCCAGCCGCGGGGGATCTGGGGCCAACGTCCTGACTTTC
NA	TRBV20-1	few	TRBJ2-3	CSARDFVAYTQYF	TGCAGTGCTAGAGACTTCGTAGCATATACGCAGTATTTT
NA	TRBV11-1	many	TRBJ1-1	CASSLKDSRFTTEAFF	TGTGCCAGCAGCTTAAAAGACAGCCGATTTACCACTGAAGCTTTCTTT